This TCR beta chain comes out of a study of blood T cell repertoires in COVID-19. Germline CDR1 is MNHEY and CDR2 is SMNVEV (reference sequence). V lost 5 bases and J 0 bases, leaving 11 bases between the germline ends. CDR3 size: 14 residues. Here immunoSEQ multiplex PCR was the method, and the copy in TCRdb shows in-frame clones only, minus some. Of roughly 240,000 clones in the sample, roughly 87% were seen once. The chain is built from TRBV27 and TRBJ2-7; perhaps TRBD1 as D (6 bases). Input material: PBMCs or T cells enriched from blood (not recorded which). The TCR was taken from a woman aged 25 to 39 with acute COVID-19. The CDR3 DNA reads TGTGCCAGCAGTCCTCCGGACAGCTCCTACGAGCAGTACTTC. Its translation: CASSPPDSSYEQYF.